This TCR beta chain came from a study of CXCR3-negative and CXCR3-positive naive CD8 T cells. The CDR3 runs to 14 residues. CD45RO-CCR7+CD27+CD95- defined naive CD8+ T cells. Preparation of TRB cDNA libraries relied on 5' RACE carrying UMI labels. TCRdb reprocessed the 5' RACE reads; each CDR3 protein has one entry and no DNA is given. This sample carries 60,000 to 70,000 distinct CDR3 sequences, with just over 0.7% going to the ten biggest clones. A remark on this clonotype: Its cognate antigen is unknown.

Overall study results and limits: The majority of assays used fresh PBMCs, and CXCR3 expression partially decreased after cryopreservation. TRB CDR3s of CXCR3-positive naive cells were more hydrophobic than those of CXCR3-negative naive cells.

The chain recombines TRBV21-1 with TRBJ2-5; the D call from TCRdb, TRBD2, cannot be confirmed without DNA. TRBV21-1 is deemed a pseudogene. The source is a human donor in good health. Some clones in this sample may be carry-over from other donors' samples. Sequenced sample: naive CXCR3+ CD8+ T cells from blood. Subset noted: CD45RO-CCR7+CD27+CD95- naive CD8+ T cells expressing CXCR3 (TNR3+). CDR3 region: CASSNQRGRETQYF.